This T cell receptor beta chain derives from a study of cytomegalovirus exposure and HLA in healthy donors. PCR primers comprised 60 Vbeta and 13 Jbeta primers. Repertoires were generated with immunoSEQ multiplex PCR, while TCRdb's copy carries only in-frame clones and drops some. This sample carries some 110,000 clones, around four fifths of them seen once, and the ten largest clones take roughly 1.2%. This clone was seen only a few times. From germline, CDR1 is SEHNR and CDR2 FQNEAQ (reference sequence). The CDR3 length is 16 residues. Trimming removed 6 bases from V and 2 bases from J; junction bases left unmatched: 9.

The V and J genes are TRBV7-9 and TRBJ1-3, with 8 positions matching TRBD1. The clonotype comes from a man aged 25-45 years in good health and CMV-seronegative. What was sequenced was PBMCs. CDR3 protein: CASSPQGARTGNTIYF. The CDR3 nucleotides are TGTGCCAGCAGTCCCCAGGGGGCACGGACTGGAAACACCATATATTTT.